The rows below give T cell receptor beta chains drawn from one sample of a study of blood T cells in healthy people across ages. TCRdb independently ran MiXCR on the 5' RACE reads; one entry per CDR3 protein. This repertoire shows 1.5 million to 2 million distinct CDR3 sequences, 40% to 55% found once; its top ten account for 2.1%. The sample was blood. The receptors here all came from a woman between 35 and 50 years old in good health. CDR3s include the opening cysteine and the closing phenylalanine or tryptophan. The order of the fields is V gene, J gene, D gene, clone size, CDR3 protein, CDR3 DNA. D genes are given only for firm matches. Some rows have no size entry. The others give once, few or many, or a class for an expanded clone.

TRBV29-1	TRBJ2-7	-	-	CSVDTVSSYNEQYF	TGCAGCGTTGACACAGTGAGCTCCTACAATGAGCAGTACTTC
TRBV29-1	TRBJ1-3	TRBD1	-	CSVGTGQGPFSGNTIYF	TGCAGCGTCGGGACGGGACAGGGGCCTTTCTCTGGAAACACCATATATTTT
TRBV7-9	TRBJ1-2	-	few	CASSLTEDRTNYGYTF	TGTGCCAGCAGCTTAACCGAGGACCGAACTAACTATGGCTACACCTTC
TRBV6-5	TRBJ1-2	TRBD1	-	CASSQGVTNYGYTF	TGTGCCAGCAGTCAGGGGGTTACTAACTATGGCTACACCTTC
TRBV28	TRBJ1-5	-	-	CASSLSEGRAPNQPQHF	TGTGCCAGCAGTTTGTCAGAAGGCAGGGCCCCAAATCAGCCCCAGCATTTT
TRBV5-1	TRBJ2-5	-	-	CASSVTVTQETQYF	TGCGCCAGCAGCGTCACGGTTACCCAAGAGACCCAGTACTTC
TRBV4-1	TRBJ1-2	-	-	CASSHQGAYYGYTF	TGCGCCAGCAGCCACCAGGGAGCCTACTATGGCTACACCTTC
TRBV4-3	TRBJ2-1	-	-	CASSQGAGSDSYNEQFF	TGCGCCAGCAGCCAAGGGGCCGGTAGCGATTCCTACAATGAGCAGTTCTTC
TRBV5-5	TRBJ2-7	TRBD1	-	CASTRDRSEQYF	TGTGCCAGTACCCGGGACAGAAGCGAGCAGTACTTC
TRBV18	TRBJ1-2	TRBD1	-	CASSPGSQGNYGYTF	TGTGCCAGCTCACCGGGGTCACAGGGGAACTATGGCTACACCTTC
TRBV20-1	TRBJ2-5	-	-	CSAYQGVGETQYF	TGCAGTGCGTATCAGGGTGTAGGGGAGACCCAGTACTTC
TRBV7-2	TRBJ1-5	-	few	CASSLAGVAQPQHF	TGTGCCAGCAGCTTAGCAGGGGTGGCACAGCCCCAGCATTTT
TRBV14	TRBJ2-1	-	-	CASSHTVVGQFF	TGTGCCAGCAGCCACACCGTTGTCGGGCAGTTCTTC
TRBV20-1	TRBJ1-5	TRBD1	-	CSTNEASGGMGNQPQHF	TGCAGTACCAATGAGGCCTCAGGGGGAATGGGCAATCAGCCCCAGCATTTT
TRBV7-3	TRBJ2-3	TRBD2	-	CASSLGTSVDTLYF	TGTGCCAGCAGCTTAGGGACTAGCGTGGATACGCTGTATTTT
TRBV5-1	TRBJ2-1	-	few	CASSLALRRGYNEQFF	TGCGCCAGCAGCTTGGCGCTAAGGAGGGGATACAATGAGCAGTTCTTC
TRBV5-1	TRBJ1-4	-	-	CASSVPLGEIGEKLFF	TGCGCCAGCAGCGTACCGCTGGGGGAAATCGGAGAAAAACTGTTTTTT
TRBV4-2	TRBJ2-6	-	few	CASSQEGSSDGANVLTF	TGTGCCAGCAGCCAAGAGGGTTCTAGTGATGGGGCCAACGTCCTGACTTTC
TRBV5-5	TRBJ2-5	-	-	CASSLVSVYNEQYF	TGTGCCAGCAGCTTGGTTTCGGTATACAATGAGCAGTACTTC
TRBV29-1	TRBJ2-5	-	many	CSVSRIAGQETQYF	TGCAGCGTTTCCCGGATAGCTGGCCAAGAGACCCAGTACTTC
TRBV7-2	TRBJ1-6	-	few	CASSLGDRTNSPLHF	TGTGCCAGCAGCTTAGGAGACCGGACTAATTCACCCCTCCACTTT
TRBV7-6	TRBJ2-1	TRBD1	once	CASSSTPDRGNEQFF	TGTGCCAGCAGCTCCACCCCGGACAGGGGTAATGAGCAGTTCTTC
TRBV7-2	TRBJ1-2	-	few	CASSLGSLGGYTF	TGTGCCAGCAGCTTAGGTTCCTTGGGTGGCTACACCTTC
TRBV3-1	TRBJ2-7	TRBD1	-	CASSQRTPRGLYEQYF	TGTGCCAGCAGCCAACGGACCCCCAGGGGGCTCTACGAGCAGTACTTC
TRBV6-2/TRBV6-3	TRBJ2-3	-	-	CASRQGGSLPTDTQYF	TGTGCCAGCAGGCAAGGGGGTAGCCTTCCCACAGATACGCAGTATTTT
TRBV7-9	TRBJ2-7	-	few	CASSPDSSLTSEQYF	TGTGCCAGCAGCCCGGACTCAAGTCTAACATCCGAGCAGTACTTC
TRBV6-5	TRBJ2-4	TRBD1	few	CASSYSSGQGKLAKNIQYF	TGTGCCAGCAGTTACAGCTCGGGACAGGGTAAACTAGCCAAAAACATTCAGTACTTC
TRBV2	TRBJ1-4	-	-	CASGDWGRLEKLFF	TGTGCCAGCGGTGATTGGGGGCGCCTTGAAAAACTGTTTTTT
TRBV5-1	TRBJ2-5	-	few	CASSLGFAQETQYF	TGCGCCAGCAGCTTGGGCTTCGCACAAGAGACCCAGTACTTC
TRBV21-1	TRBJ2-3	-	-	CASRRRGGTDTQYF	TGTGCCAGCCGACGGAGAGGTGGCACAGATACGCAGTATTTT
TRBV7-8	TRBJ1-5	-	few	CASSLAGTGYNQPQHF	TGTGCCAGCAGCTTAGCGGGAACAGGGTATAATCAGCCCCAGCATTTT
TRBV20-1	TRBJ1-2	TRBD1	-	CSAPSRGSGGYTF	TGCAGTGCCCCTAGCAGGGGGTCCGGCGGCTACACCTTC
TRBV4-1	TRBJ2-3	-	-	CASGGDSSTDTQYF	TGCGCCAGCGGTGGGGACTCCTCCACAGATACGCAGTATTTT
TRBV24-1	TRBJ2-5	TRBD1	-	CATSEGDRVGETQYF	TGTGCCACCAGTGAGGGGGACAGGGTTGGGGAGACCCAGTACTTC
TRBV9	TRBJ2-2	TRBD1	-	CASSVEGRGSGELFF	TGTGCCAGCAGCGTAGAGGGCAGGGGGTCCGGGGAGCTGTTTTTT
TRBV29-1	TRBJ2-5	TRBD1	-	CSAGDSHQETQYF	TGCAGCGCTGGGGACAGCCACCAAGAGACCCAGTACTTC
TRBV5-1	TRBJ2-3	-	few	CASSAAGSLMDTQYF	TGCGCCAGCAGCGCTGCGGGGAGCCTAATGGATACGCAGTATTTT
TRBV15	TRBJ2-1	TRBD2	-	CATSHDRGGPYNEQFF	TGTGCCACCAGTCACGATCGGGGGGGCCCCTACAATGAGCAGTTCTTC
TRBV28	TRBJ2-1	TRBD2	few	CASSSPGTSGYNEQFF	TGTGCCAGCAGTTCGCCCGGGACTAGCGGATACAATGAGCAGTTCTTC
TRBV20-1	TRBJ2-1	-	few	CSASTRVVYNEQFF	TGCAGTGCTAGCACCAGGGTAGTTTACAATGAGCAGTTCTTC
TRBV9	TRBJ2-5	TRBD1	-	CASSARDRGSVDGGTQYF	TGTGCCAGCAGCGCCCGGGACAGGGGGTCCGTTGATGGAGGGACCCAGTACTTC
TRBV29-1	TRBJ1-5	-	-	CSVVEGSSNQPQHF	TGCAGCGTTGTGGAAGGAAGTAGCAATCAGCCCCAGCATTTT
TRBV7-9	TRBJ1-2	TRBD1	-	CASSLQAGGAYGYTF	TGTGCCAGCAGCCTTCAGGCAGGGGGCGCTTATGGCTACACCTTC
TRBV28	TRBJ2-7	-	once	CASSFEGTDFSYEQYF	TGTGCCAGCAGTTTCGAGGGGACGGACTTCTCCTACGAGCAGTACTTC
TRBV21-1	TRBJ1-6	-	-	CASRECQGRSPLHF	TGTGCCAGCAGAGAGTGCCAGGGCCGGTCACCCCTCCACTTT
TRBV2	TRBJ2-5	TRBD1	few	CASVRQGGKTQYF	TGTGCCAGCGTTAGACAGGGTGGTAAGACCCAGTACTTC
TRBV28	TRBJ1-2	-	-	CASSFNGIYGYTF	TGTGCCAGCAGTTTTAATGGTATCTATGGCTACACCTTC